This is a list of T cell receptor beta chains from one sample in a study of shared clonotypes between healthy human individuals. Profiled with immunoSEQ multiplex PCR; TCRdb holds only in-frame clones, not every one. The sample records about 2.1 million clones, 85% to 95% being singletons. What was sequenced was naive CD8+ T cells from PBMCs. The receptor source for this set is a man aged 18 to 30 in good health. Some clones in this sample may be carry-over from other donors' samples. The CDR3 runs from the conserved cysteine through the conserved F or W. Each record gives: CDR3 length, V gene, D gene, J gene, clone size, CDR3 DNA, CDR3 protein. D genes are given only for firm matches. The listing skips clone size in some rows; elsewhere it reads once, few, many or a size class.

CDR3 length: 14; V gene: TRBV7-9; D gene: TRBD2; J gene: TRBJ2-7; clone size: .; CDR3 DNA: TGTGCCAGCAGCTTAGGGGCGGGAGTGGGGGAGCAGTACTTC; CDR3 protein: CASSLGAGVGEQYF
CDR3 length: 17; V gene: TRBV27; D gene: TRBD2; J gene: TRBJ2-1; clone size: .; CDR3 DNA: TGTGCCAGCAGTTGGAACCTAGCGGGAGGAGGGGACAATGAGCAGTTCTTC; CDR3 protein: CASSWNLAGGGDNEQFF
CDR3 length: 17; V gene: TRBV28; D gene: TRBD2; J gene: TRBJ2-3; clone size: .; CDR3 DNA: TGTGCCAGCAGTTTATTCGGGGGGACCTCTAGCACAGATACGCAGTATTTT; CDR3 protein: CASSLFGGTSSTDTQYF
CDR3 length: 16; V gene: TRBV7-9; D gene: TRBD2; J gene: TRBJ2-5; clone size: .; CDR3 DNA: TGTGCCAGCAGCTTAGACCCCCGCGGGGGCCAAGAGACCCAGTACTTC; CDR3 protein: CASSLDPRGGQETQYF
CDR3 length: 14; V gene: TRBV15; D gene: .; J gene: TRBJ2-7; clone size: .; CDR3 DNA: TGTGCCACCAGCAGAGATGGTCAGAGCGCTAAGCAGTACTTC; CDR3 protein: CATSRDGQSAKQYF
CDR3 length: 14; V gene: TRBV29-1; D gene: .; J gene: TRBJ1-3; clone size: .; CDR3 DNA: TGCAGCGTTGTTTTTGGGGGATTAGGAAACACCATATATTTT; CDR3 protein: CSVVFGGLGNTIYF
CDR3 length: 18; V gene: TRBV7-2; D gene: TRBD2; J gene: TRBJ2-1; clone size: once; CDR3 DNA: TGTGCCAGCAGCTTACATGGAGGTAGCGGGAGTCCCTACAATGAGCAGTTCTTC; CDR3 protein: CASSLHGGSGSPYNEQFF
CDR3 length: 12; V gene: TRBV7-9; D gene: TRBD1; J gene: TRBJ1-1; clone size: .; CDR3 DNA: TGTGCCAGCAGATTCGGACAGGATGAAGCTTTCTTT; CDR3 protein: CASRFGQDEAFF
CDR3 length: 13; V gene: TRBV18; D gene: .; J gene: TRBJ1-1; clone size: .; CDR3 DNA: TGTGCCAGCTCACCATCAGGACCCACTGAAGCTTTCTTT; CDR3 protein: CASSPSGPTEAFF
CDR3 length: 13; V gene: TRBV19; D gene: .; J gene: TRBJ1-1; clone size: few; CDR3 DNA: TGTGCCAGTAGTATAAGTCCAGGGACTGAAGCTTTCTTT; CDR3 protein: CASSISPGTEAFF
CDR3 length: 15; V gene: TRBV28; D gene: .; J gene: TRBJ2-5; clone size: .; CDR3 DNA: TGTGCCAGCAGTTTAAACCAGGGACTCTTAGAGACCCAGTACTTC; CDR3 protein: CASSLNQGLLETQYF
CDR3 length: 14; V gene: TRBV6-5; D gene: TRBD1; J gene: TRBJ2-7; clone size: .; CDR3 DNA: TGTGCCAGCAGTTCCCGACAGGGCCAGCACGAGCAGTACTTC; CDR3 protein: CASSSRQGQHEQYF
CDR3 length: 14; V gene: TRBV27; D gene: .; J gene: TRBJ2-7; clone size: .; CDR3 DNA: TGTGCCAGCAGTCCGGACGGCCGCCCCTACGAGCAGTACTTC; CDR3 protein: CASSPDGRPYEQYF
CDR3 length: 15; V gene: TRBV11-2; D gene: .; J gene: TRBJ2-7; clone size: .; CDR3 DNA: TGTGCCAGCAGCCTGATAGCGCCCCGCTCCTACGAGCAGTACTTC; CDR3 protein: CASSLIAPRSYEQYF
CDR3 length: 12; V gene: TRBV30; D gene: .; J gene: TRBJ1-2; clone size: few; CDR3 DNA: TGTGCCTGGAGTTGGGAGTCGTATGGCTACACCTTC; CDR3 protein: CAWSWESYGYTF
CDR3 length: 15; V gene: TRBV6-5; D gene: .; J gene: TRBJ1-5; clone size: .; CDR3 DNA: TGTGCCAGCAGTTACTCAGGGTCTAGCAATCAGCCCCAGCATTTT; CDR3 protein: CASSYSGSSNQPQHF
CDR3 length: 14; V gene: TRBV5-1; D gene: TRBD1; J gene: TRBJ1-1; clone size: .; CDR3 DNA: TGCGCCAGCAGCCTCGAACAGGGGGTCACTGAAGCTTTCTTT; CDR3 protein: CASSLEQGVTEAFF
CDR3 length: 11; V gene: TRBV20-1; D gene: .; J gene: TRBJ1-1; clone size: .; CDR3 DNA: TGCAGTGAGGGGCCCGAGGGGGTAGCTTTCTTT; CDR3 protein: CSEGPEGVAFF
CDR3 length: 16; V gene: TRBV27; D gene: TRBD2; J gene: TRBJ2-7; clone size: once; CDR3 DNA: TGTGCCAGCAGTCCAGAAACGGGACTAGCGGGCAGGGAGCAGTACTTC; CDR3 protein: CASSPETGLAGREQYF
CDR3 length: 12; V gene: TRBV7-9; D gene: .; J gene: TRBJ2-2; clone size: once; CDR3 DNA: TGTGCCAGCAGCGCCCCTTCCGGGGAGCTGTTTTTT; CDR3 protein: CASSAPSGELFF
CDR3 length: 11; V gene: TRBV29-1; D gene: .; J gene: TRBJ1-1; clone size: few; CDR3 DNA: TGCAGCGTTATACGGGACACTGAAGCTTTCTTT; CDR3 protein: CSVIRDTEAFF
CDR3 length: 16; V gene: TRBV4-2; D gene: TRBD2; J gene: TRBJ2-7; clone size: .; CDR3 DNA: TGTGCCAGCAGCCAACGAACTAGCGGGAGATCCTACGAGCAGTACTTC; CDR3 protein: CASSQRTSGRSYEQYF
CDR3 length: 13; V gene: TRBV7-9; D gene: .; J gene: TRBJ2-1; clone size: .; CDR3 DNA: TGTGCCAGCAGCTTGCGGGGTAACAATGAGCAGTTCTTC; CDR3 protein: CASSLRGNNEQFF
CDR3 length: 15; V gene: TRBV6-5; D gene: .; J gene: TRBJ2-2; clone size: .; CDR3 DNA: TGTGCCAGTCGTGTTGGGGAGTCGGTTACCGGGGAGCTGTTTTTT; CDR3 protein: CASRVGESVTGELFF
CDR3 length: 14; V gene: TRBV6-1; D gene: TRBD1; J gene: TRBJ2-7; clone size: .; CDR3 DNA: TGTGCCAGCAGTGAGTTTGGACAGGCCTACGAGCAGTACTTC; CDR3 protein: CASSEFGQAYEQYF
CDR3 length: 14; V gene: TRBV28; D gene: .; J gene: TRBJ1-1; clone size: .; CDR3 DNA: TGTGCCAGCAAATCCTCCAGGGGCTTCGAGGCAGCTTTCTTT; CDR3 protein: CASKSSRGFEAAFF
CDR3 length: 17; V gene: TRBV11-2; D gene: TRBD1; J gene: TRBJ1-5; clone size: once; CDR3 DNA: TGTGCCAGCAGCCCAAAGGACAGGGCAGTACGGTGGCAGCCCCAGCATTTT; CDR3 protein: CASSPKDRAVRWQPQHF
CDR3 length: 16; V gene: TRBV7-9; D gene: .; J gene: TRBJ1-2; clone size: .; CDR3 DNA: TGTGCCAGCAGCCCTAACTTAGGGGGGATGGGCTATGGCTACACCTTC; CDR3 protein: CASSPNLGGMGYGYTF
CDR3 length: 15; V gene: TRBV6-1; D gene: .; J gene: TRBJ2-2; clone size: .; CDR3 DNA: TGTGCCAGCAGTGAATGGGGCCTCGACACCGGGGAGCTGTTTTTT; CDR3 protein: CASSEWGLDTGELFF
CDR3 length: 16; V gene: TRBV6-1; D gene: .; J gene: TRBJ1-5; clone size: .; CDR3 DNA: TGTGCCAGCAGTGAATTTACGGCCCGAGGCAATCAGCCCCAGCATTTT; CDR3 protein: CASSEFTARGNQPQHF
CDR3 length: 14; V gene: TRBV29-1; D gene: TRBD2; J gene: TRBJ2-7; clone size: .; CDR3 DNA: TGCAGCGCCGCCTCCGGGACTAGAGCGGCGCAGCAGTACTTC; CDR3 protein: CSAASGTRAAQQYF
CDR3 length: 15; V gene: TRBV7-2; D gene: TRBD2; J gene: TRBJ2-7; clone size: once; CDR3 DNA: TGTGCCAGCAGCTTAGACTTTGCGGGAGGGTACGAGCAGTACTTC; CDR3 protein: CASSLDFAGGYEQYF
CDR3 length: 14; V gene: TRBV4-1; D gene: .; J gene: TRBJ2-7; clone size: few; CDR3 DNA: TGCGCCAGCAGCCAAGGACAGGAGTCCTACGAGCAGTACTTC; CDR3 protein: CASSQGQESYEQYF
CDR3 length: 15; V gene: TRBV5-1; D gene: .; J gene: TRBJ2-7; clone size: once; CDR3 DNA: TGCGCCAGCAGCTTGGAAACAGCGAGAGAGTTCGAGCAGTACTTC; CDR3 protein: CASSLETAREFEQYF
CDR3 length: 13; V gene: TRBV5-1; D gene: TRBD1; J gene: TRBJ2-7; clone size: .; CDR3 DNA: TGCGCCAGCAGGGGGACAGGGGTTTTCGAGCAGTACTTC; CDR3 protein: CASRGTGVFEQYF
CDR3 length: 15; V gene: TRBV27; D gene: .; J gene: TRBJ1-1; clone size: .; CDR3 DNA: TGTGCCAGCAGTCCCCGAGTCAGGGTGTACACTGAAGCTTTCTTT; CDR3 protein: CASSPRVRVYTEAFF
CDR3 length: 14; V gene: TRBV27; D gene: .; J gene: TRBJ2-7; clone size: .; CDR3 DNA: TGTGCCAGCAGTTTGGTAGGGCGATCCTACGAGCAGTACTTC; CDR3 protein: CASSLVGRSYEQYF
CDR3 length: 14; V gene: TRBV18; D gene: .; J gene: TRBJ1-1; clone size: few; CDR3 DNA: TGTGCCAGCTCATCCGTGGGGGGGAACACTGAAGCTTTCTTT; CDR3 protein: CASSSVGGNTEAFF
CDR3 length: 16; V gene: TRBV28; D gene: TRBD2; J gene: TRBJ2-2; clone size: .; CDR3 DNA: TGTGCCAGCAGTTCTGATAGCGGGAGGGACACCGGGGAGCTGTTTTTT; CDR3 protein: CASSSDSGRDTGELFF
CDR3 length: 17; V gene: TRBV13; D gene: .; J gene: TRBJ2-7; clone size: .; CDR3 DNA: TGTGCCAGCAGCTCCCCCTTGCCCCGGATCGGAGTTAGGGAGCAGTACTTC; CDR3 protein: CASSSPLPRIGVREQYF
CDR3 length: 14; V gene: TRBV28; D gene: .; J gene: TRBJ1-5; clone size: .; CDR3 DNA: TGTGCCAGCAGGGGCAGGGGTGGGAATCAGCCCCAGCATTTT; CDR3 protein: CASRGRGGNQPQHF